This entry lists 18 T cell receptor beta chains sequenced from one sample in a study of CD8+ T cells in alopecia areata. Reverse transcription of extracted RNA yielded cDNA, which provided the sequencing template. Repertoires were generated with immunoSEQ multiplex PCR, while TCRdb's copy carries only in-frame clones and drops some. The sample shows about 99,000 clones, around 59% of them seen only once. Sequences were obtained from CD4+ T cells sorted from blood. The receptors were sampled from a human donor in good health.

In this sample, this clone turned up a few times. The V gene is TRBV7-2, the J gene TRBJ2-4; no clear D. The ends were cut back, 5 bases at V and 0 bases at J, with 8 bases in the middle. The CDR3 has 14 residues. The germline gives CDR1 SGHTA, CDR2 FQGNSA. The CDR3 spells CASSRDGAKNIQYF. In nucleotides, the CDR3 is TGTGCCAGCAGCCGCGACGGAGCCAAAAACATTCAGTACTTC.

This clone showed up just once. The CDR3 nucleotides read TGCAGCGCCAACAGGGGGCCGGTATACAATGAGCAGTTCTTC. Encoded protein: CSANRGPVYNEQFF. The chain uses TRBV29-1 and TRBJ2-1; 9 bases agree with TRBD1. After removal of 7 bases from V and 4 bases from J, the junction contained 8 bases not matched to a gene. The CDR3 loop spans 14 amino acids. Germline V lookup: CDR1 SQVTM, CDR2 ANQGSEA.

This chain uses TRBV7-2 with TRBJ2-7, with TRBD2 matching over 16 bases. V was clipped by 3 bases and J by 5 bases; unmatched bases: 10. The CDR3 totals 18 residues. Germline V lookup: CDR1 SGHTA, CDR2 FQGNSA. CDR3: CASSFTGTSGGALNEQYF. The CDR3 coding sequence is TGTGCCAGCAGCTTCACCGGGACTAGCGGGGGGGCCCTAAACGAGCAGTACTTC. Supplemented by reference TRBV7-2 and TRBJ2-7, the full variable domain reads GAGVSQSPSNKVTEKGKDVELRCDPISGHTALYWYRQSLGQGLEFLIYFQGNSAPDKSGLPSDRFSAERTGGSVSTLTIQRTQQEDSAVYLCASSFTGTSGGALNEQYFGPGTRLTVT.

This clone was counted ten times or more. The rearrangement links TRBV4-1 to TRBJ2-3, with D possibly matching TRBD2 (5 bases). The CDR3 has 21 amino acids. CDR1 is MGHRA, CDR2 YSYEKL, per germline. V was cut by 2 bases and J by 0 bases, with 27 bases left in between. The CDR3 sequence is CASSQPLIKSGSIPSTDTQYF. For the CDR3, the DNA is TGCGCCAGCAGCCAACCCCTGATTAAAAGCGGATCAATACCTAGCACAGATACGCAGTATTTT.

This clone has a handful of counts. V and J are TRBV6-1 and TRBJ1-2; D might be TRBD1 (5 bases). The germline V gene encodes CDR1 MNHNS and CDR2 SASEGT. V was cut by 1 base and J by 5 bases, with 14 bases left in between. This CDR3 is 15 amino acids long. The CDR3 spells CASSEDAGTFYGYTF. The CDR3, as DNA: TGTGCCAGCAGTGAAGACGCAGGGACGTTTTATGGCTACACCTTC.

CDR3 amino acids: CASSLGSGSKNIQYF. CDR3 nucleotide sequence: TGTGCCAGCAGCTTAGGGTCCGGTTCCAAAAACATTCAGTACTTC. The chain joins TRBV7-2 to TRBJ2-4; unclear D gene. There are 15 residues in the CDR3. V was trimmed by 1 base and J by 2 bases, leaving 9 bases between them. Germline CDR1 reads SGHTA; CDR2 reads FQGNSA. The entire variable domain, with the rest obtained from reference TRBV7-2 and TRBJ2-4, is as follows: GAGVSQSPSNKVTEKGKDVELRCDPISGHTALYWYRQSLGQGLEFLIYFQGNSAPDKSGLPSDRFSAERTGGSVSTLTIQRTQQEDSAVYLCASSLGSGSKNIQYFGAGTRLSVL.

The chain couples TRBV5-4 to TRBJ2-3; D remains ambiguous. CDR3 length equals 13 residues. The germline gives CDR1 SGHNT, CDR2 YYREEE (reference sequence). Between the trimmed V and J ends, which lost 2 bases and 5 bases, there was a span of 9 bases. CDR3 nucleotides: TGTGCCAGCAGCTTCACCCTGGGAGATACGCAGTATTTT. Its translation is CASSFTLGDTQYF.

The chain is built from TRBV4-1 and TRBJ2-3; no clear D gene. The CDR3 spans 14 residues. Trimming removed 0 bases from V and 0 bases from J, with 4 bases in between. CDR1 MGHRA and CDR2 YSYEKL come from the germline V gene. The CDR3 sequence is CASSQDPSTDTQYF. The CDR3 DNA reads as TGCGCCAGCAGCCAAGATCCAAGCACAGATACGCAGTATTTT.

This chain connects TRBV10-3 to TRBJ1-1, with 8 positions matching TRBD1. Losses at the gene ends were 4 bases for V and 3 bases for J; bases not matched to a gene: 10. The CDR3 is 16 residues long. Germline loops: CDR1 ENHRY, CDR2 SYGVKD. The CDR3 DNA follows: TGTGCCATCAGTGTCTCCCCCCAGGGGGCCGACACTGAAGCTTTCTTT. Its protein is CAISVSPQGADTEAFF.

This sequence joins TRBV30 and TRBJ1-5; TRBD1 matches 7 bases. Per germline, CDR1 GTSNPN and CDR2 SVGIG (reference sequence). This CDR3 contains 12 residues. With 3 bases clipped from V and 4 bases from J, the junction kept 0 bases outside the gene matches. The CDR3 region is CAWRTGNQPQHF. In DNA form, the CDR3 reads TGTGCCTGGAGGACAGGGAATCAGCCCCAGCATTTT.

This clone was detected only a few times. V is TRBV29-1 and J is TRBJ2-7; D is perhaps TRBD2 (6 bases). The CDR3 is 13 residues long. The germline V gene encodes CDR1 SQVTM and CDR2 ANQGSEA. V shed 7 bases and J shed 0 bases, with 13 bases lying between them. The CDR3 spells CSAGRGSSYEQYF. The CDR3 DNA reads TGCAGCGCCGGGCGGGGAAGCTCCTACGAGCAGTACTTC.

The J gene is TRBJ2-7, the V gene TRBV5-1, with D possibly TRBD1 on 6 matching bases. Germline loops: CDR1 SGHRS, CDR2 YFSETQ. CDR3 length: 12 amino acids. The germline V and J ends were trimmed by 4 bases and 6 bases, with 11 bases remaining between them. This CDR3 is CASSPTGPEQYF. CDR3 in DNA: TGCGCCAGCAGCCCGACAGGTCCCGAGCAGTACTTC.

In the case of this clone: A much larger clone is a single base away; this may be a read error. The chain has TRBV11-2 and TRBJ2-3; D uncertain. The CDR3 is made up of 12 amino acids. V was cut by 5 bases and J by 0 bases, with 3 bases left in between. Germline-derived CDR1 and CDR2 are SGHAT and FQNNGV. DNA of the CDR3: TGTGCCAGCAGCCATAGCACAGATACGCAGTATTTT. It yields the protein CASSHSTDTQYF.

This clone was picked up a small number of times. The CDR3 DNA is TGCGCCAGCAGCTTGGCCGGGTGGGGCTCACCCCTCCACTTT. As protein: CASSLAGWGSPLHF. The genes are TRBV5-1 and TRBJ1-6; a possible D gene is TRBD1 (5 bases). The V end was cut by 0 bases, the J end by 10 bases, with 11 bases between. CDR1 SGHRS and CDR2 YFSETQ come from the germline V gene. The CDR3 is 14 amino acids.

The chain combines TRBV2 with TRBJ2-7; the D gene is possibly TRBD2 (5 bases). This CDR3 is 13 amino acids long. V gave up 5 bases and J gave up 2 bases, with 10 bases separating them. CDR1 and CDR2 (germline): SNHLY, FYNNEI. The CDR3 sequence: CASSRSGTYEQYF. The DNA for the CDR3 is TGTGCCAGCAGTCGATCGGGGACCTACGAGCAGTACTTC. Full variable domain (missing parts from reference TRBV2 and TRBJ2-7): EPEVTQTPSHQVTQMGQEVILRCVPISNHLYFYWYRQILGQKVEFLVSFYNNEISEKSEIFDDQFSVERPDGSNFTLKIRSTKLEDSAMYFCASSRSGTYEQYFGPGTRLTVT.

As to this clone: In the same sample, other DNA sequences code for this CDR3. The chain recombines TRBV18 with TRBJ2-5; D might be TRBD2 (5 bases). CDR1 KGHSH and CDR2 LQKENI come from the germline V gene. CDR3 size: 11 residues. V was trimmed by 5 bases and J by 5 bases, leaving 6 bases between them. Written as DNA, the CDR3 is TGTGCCAGCTCAGGCGGGGAGACCCAGTACTTC. This codes for CASSGGETQYF.

The chain combines TRBV5-1 with TRBJ2-2, with D possibly matching TRBD1 (6 bases). The CDR3 contains 16 residues. V was shortened by 2 bases and J by 3 bases, with 14 bases between the two germline ends. Per germline, CDR1 SGHRS and CDR2 YFSETQ. CDR3 in amino acids: CASSFKQGLDTGELFF. The CDR3 DNA sequence: TGCGCCAGCAGCTTCAAACAGGGTTTGGACACCGGGGAGCTGTTTTTT.

This chain links TRBV25-1 with TRBJ2-7; D not certain. Trimming removed 8 bases at V and 2 bases at J, with 13 bases between. Germline assignment: CDR1 MGHDK and CDR2 SYGVNS. The CDR3 extends over 13 amino acids. The CDR3, as DNA: TGTGCCAGCGAGAATAGGCAGACCTACGAGCAGTACTTC. The encoded protein is CASENRQTYEQYF.